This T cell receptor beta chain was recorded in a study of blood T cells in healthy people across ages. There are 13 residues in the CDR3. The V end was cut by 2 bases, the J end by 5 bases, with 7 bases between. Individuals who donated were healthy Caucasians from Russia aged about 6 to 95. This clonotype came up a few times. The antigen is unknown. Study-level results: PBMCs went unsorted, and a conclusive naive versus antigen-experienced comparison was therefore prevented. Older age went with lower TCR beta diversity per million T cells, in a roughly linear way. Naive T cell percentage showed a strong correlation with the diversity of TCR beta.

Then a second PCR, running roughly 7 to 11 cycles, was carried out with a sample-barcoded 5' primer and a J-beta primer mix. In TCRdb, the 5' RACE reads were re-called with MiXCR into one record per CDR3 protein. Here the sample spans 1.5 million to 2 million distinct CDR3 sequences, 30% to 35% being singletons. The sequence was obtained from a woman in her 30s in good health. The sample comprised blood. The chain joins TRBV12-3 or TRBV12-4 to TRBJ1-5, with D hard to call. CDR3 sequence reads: CASSLSSYQPQHF. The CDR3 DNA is TGTGCCAGCAGTTTATCGTCCTATCAGCCCCAGCATTTT.